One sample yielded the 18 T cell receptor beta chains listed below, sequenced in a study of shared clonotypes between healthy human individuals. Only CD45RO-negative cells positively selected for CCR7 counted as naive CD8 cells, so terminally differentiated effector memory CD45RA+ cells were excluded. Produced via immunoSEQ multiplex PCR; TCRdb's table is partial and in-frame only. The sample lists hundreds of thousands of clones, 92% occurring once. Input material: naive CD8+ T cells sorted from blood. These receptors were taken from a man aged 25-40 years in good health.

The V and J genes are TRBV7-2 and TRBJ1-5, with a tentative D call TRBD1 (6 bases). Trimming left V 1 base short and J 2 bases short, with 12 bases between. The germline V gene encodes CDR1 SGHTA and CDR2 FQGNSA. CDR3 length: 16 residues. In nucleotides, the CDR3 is TGTGCCAGCAGCTTAGTGGCCAGGGGACGCAATCAGCCCCAGCATTTT. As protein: CASSLVARGRNQPQHF.

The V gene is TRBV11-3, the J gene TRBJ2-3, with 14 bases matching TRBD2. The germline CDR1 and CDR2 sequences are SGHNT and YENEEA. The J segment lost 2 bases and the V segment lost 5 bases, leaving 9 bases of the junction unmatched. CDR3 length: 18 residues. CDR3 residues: CASSPGTSGSLNTDTQYF. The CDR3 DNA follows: TGTGCCAGCAGCCCCGGGACTAGCGGGAGCCTTAACACAGATACGCAGTATTTT.

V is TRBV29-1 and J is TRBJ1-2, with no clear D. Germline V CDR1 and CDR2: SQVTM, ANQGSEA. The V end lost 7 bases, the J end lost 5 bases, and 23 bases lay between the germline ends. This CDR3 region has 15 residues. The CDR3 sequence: CSAEGGQALNYGYTF. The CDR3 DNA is TGCAGCGCGGAAGGAGGGCAGGCGCTAAATTATGGCTACACCTTC.

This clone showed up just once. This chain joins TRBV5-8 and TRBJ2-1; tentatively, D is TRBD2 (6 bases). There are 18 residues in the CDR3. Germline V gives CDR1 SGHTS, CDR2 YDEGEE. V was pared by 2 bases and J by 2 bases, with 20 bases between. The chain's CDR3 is CASSFDLRDSGPYNEQFF. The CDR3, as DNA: TGTGCCAGCAGCTTTGATCTCCGGGACTCCGGCCCCTACAATGAGCAGTTCTTC.

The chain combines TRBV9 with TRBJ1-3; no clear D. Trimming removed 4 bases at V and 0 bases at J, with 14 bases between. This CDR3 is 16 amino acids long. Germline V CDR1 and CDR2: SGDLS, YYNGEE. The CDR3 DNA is TGTGCCAGCAGCCCGAGCTCGGGAACCTCTGGAAACACCATATATTTT. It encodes CASSPSSGTSGNTIYF.

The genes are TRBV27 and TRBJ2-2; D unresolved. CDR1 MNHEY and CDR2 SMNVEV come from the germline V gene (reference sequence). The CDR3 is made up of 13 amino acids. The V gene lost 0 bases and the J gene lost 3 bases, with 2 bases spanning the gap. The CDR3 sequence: CASSLSDTGELFF. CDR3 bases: TGTGCCAGCAGTTTATCCGACACCGGGGAGCTGTTTTTT.

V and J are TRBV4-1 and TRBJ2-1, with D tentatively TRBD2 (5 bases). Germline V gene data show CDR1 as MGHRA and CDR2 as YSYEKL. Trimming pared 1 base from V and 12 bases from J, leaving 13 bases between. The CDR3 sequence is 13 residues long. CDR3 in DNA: TGCGCCAGCAGCCAAGCGAACACCGAGGGGCAGTTCTTC. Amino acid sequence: CASSQANTEGQFF.

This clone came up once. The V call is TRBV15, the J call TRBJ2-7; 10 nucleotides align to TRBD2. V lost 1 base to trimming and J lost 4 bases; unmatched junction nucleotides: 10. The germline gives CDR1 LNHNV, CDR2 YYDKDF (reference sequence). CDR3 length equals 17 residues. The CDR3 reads CATSRVPILAGPYEQYF. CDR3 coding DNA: TGTGCCACCAGCAGAGTCCCCATACTAGCGGGACCTTACGAGCAGTACTTC. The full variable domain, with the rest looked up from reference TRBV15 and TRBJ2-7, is DAMVIQNPRYQVTQFGKPVTLSCSQTLNHNVMYWYQQKSSQAPKLLFHYYDKDFNNEADTPDNFQSRRPNTSFCFLDIRSPGLGDTAMYLCATSRVPILAGPYEQYFGPGTRLTVT.

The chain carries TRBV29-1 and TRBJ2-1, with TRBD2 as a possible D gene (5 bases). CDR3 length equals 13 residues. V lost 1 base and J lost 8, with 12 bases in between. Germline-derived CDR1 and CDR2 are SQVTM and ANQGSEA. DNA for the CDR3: TGCAGCGTTGAAGTCGATAGTAGCGATGAGCAGTTCTTC. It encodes CSVEVDSSDEQFF.

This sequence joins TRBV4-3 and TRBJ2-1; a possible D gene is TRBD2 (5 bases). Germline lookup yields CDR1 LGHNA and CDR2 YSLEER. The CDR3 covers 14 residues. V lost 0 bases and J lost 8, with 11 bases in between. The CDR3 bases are TGCGCCAGCAGCCAAGAACTAGTTCTCTATGAGCAGTTCTTC. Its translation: CASSQELVLYEQFF.

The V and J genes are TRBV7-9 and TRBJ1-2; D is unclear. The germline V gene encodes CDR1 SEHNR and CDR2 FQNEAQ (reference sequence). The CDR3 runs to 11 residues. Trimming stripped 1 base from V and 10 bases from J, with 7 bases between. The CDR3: CASSLGLSYTF. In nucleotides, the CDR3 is TGTGCCAGCAGCTTAGGGCTTTCCTACACCTTC.

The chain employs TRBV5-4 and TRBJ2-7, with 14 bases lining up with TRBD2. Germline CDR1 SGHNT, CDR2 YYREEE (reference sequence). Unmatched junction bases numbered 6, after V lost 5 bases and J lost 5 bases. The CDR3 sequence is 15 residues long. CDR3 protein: CASRLGLAGEDEQYF. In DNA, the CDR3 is TGTGCCAGCAGGCTGGGACTAGCGGGAGAAGACGAGCAGTACTTC.

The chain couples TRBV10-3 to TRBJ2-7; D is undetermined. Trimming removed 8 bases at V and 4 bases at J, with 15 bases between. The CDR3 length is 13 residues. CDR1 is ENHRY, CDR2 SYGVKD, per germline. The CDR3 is CAICIALDYEQYF. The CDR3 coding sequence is TGTGCCATCTGTATTGCCCTTGATTACGAGCAGTACTTC.

The CDR3 region is CASRKQEGYEAFF. In nucleotides, the CDR3 is TGTGCCAGCAGAAAACAGGAGGGGTATGAAGCTTTCTTT. This chain joins TRBV9 and TRBJ1-1, with a tentative D call TRBD1 (5 bases). V lost 5 bases to trimming and J lost 7 bases, with 15 bases between them. Germline CDR1 is SGDLS and CDR2 is YYNGEE. The CDR3 spans 13 residues. Full variable domain (outside the CDR3, taken from reference TRBV9 and TRBJ1-1): DSGVTQTPKHLITATGQRVTLRCSPRSGDLSVYWYQQSLDQGLQFLIQYYNGEERAKGNILERFSAQQFPDLHSELNLSSLELGDSALYFCASRKQEGYEAFFGQGTRLTVV.

In nucleotides, the CDR3 is TGTGCCAGCAGTCGTAGCGGGAGCGGCACCGGGGAGCTGTTTTTT. As protein: CASSRSGSGTGELFF. This chain joins TRBV6-5 and TRBJ2-2; 9 bases agree with TRBD2. The germline CDR1 and CDR2 sequences are MNHEY and SVGAGI. J lost 4 bases, V lost 5 bases, and 5 bases had no gene match. This CDR3 is 15 amino acids long.

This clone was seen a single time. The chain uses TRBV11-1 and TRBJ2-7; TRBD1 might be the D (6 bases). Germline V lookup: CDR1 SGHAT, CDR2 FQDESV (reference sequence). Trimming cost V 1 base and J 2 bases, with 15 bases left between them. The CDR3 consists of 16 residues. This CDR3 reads CASSLEATGRAYEQYF. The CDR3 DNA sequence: TGTGCCAGCAGCTTAGAAGCCACAGGGCGGGCCTACGAGCAGTACTTC. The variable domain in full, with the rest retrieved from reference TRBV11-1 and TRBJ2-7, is EAEVAQSPRYKITEKSQAVAFWCDPISGHATLYWYRQILGQGPELLVQFQDESVVDDSQLPKDRFSAERLKGVDSTLKIQPAELGDSAMYLCASSLEATGRAYEQYFGPGTRLTVT.

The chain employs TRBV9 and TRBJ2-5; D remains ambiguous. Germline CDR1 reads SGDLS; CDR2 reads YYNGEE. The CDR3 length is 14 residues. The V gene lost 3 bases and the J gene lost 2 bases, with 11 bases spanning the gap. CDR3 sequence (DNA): TGTGCCAGCAGCGCCCTGGGATTTCAAGAGACCCAGTACTTC. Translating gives CASSALGFQETQYF.

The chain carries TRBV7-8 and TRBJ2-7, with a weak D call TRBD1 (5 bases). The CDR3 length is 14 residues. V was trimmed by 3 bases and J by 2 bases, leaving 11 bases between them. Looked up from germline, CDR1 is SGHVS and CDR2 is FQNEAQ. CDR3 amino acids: CASSLSDKTYEQYF. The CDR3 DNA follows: TGTGCCAGCAGCTTGTCGGACAAAACCTACGAGCAGTACTTC. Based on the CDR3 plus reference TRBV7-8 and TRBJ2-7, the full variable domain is GAGVSQSPRYKVAKRGQDVALRCDPISGHVSLFWYQQALGQGPEFLTYFQNEAQLDKSGLPSDRFFAERPEGSVSTLKIQRTQQEDSAVYLCASSLSDKTYEQYFGPGTRLTVT.